Presented here are 24 T cell receptor beta chains from one specimen sequenced in a study of T cell responses to AZD1222 COVID-19 vaccine listed by TCRdb under 2021. Receptor amplification or capture employed the immunoSEQ multiplex PCR assay. TCRdb took this table from immuneACCESS and kept in-frame rearrangements with V and J called. Such tables lack part of the clones; where checked against another copy, unresolved V genes explain under half of the gap, and the rest is unexplained. The sample table records around 50,000 clones; around 84% of these occur just once. Together, the top ten hold approximately 10% of the sample. The time point label corresponds to: baseline before first vaccination. The material sequenced was peripheral blood, taken on day 0 of AZD1222 vaccination. These receptors were taken from an adult in good health.

V usage is TRBV5-1 and J usage is TRBJ2-5; D gene uncertain. The CDR3 extends over 11 amino acids. Germline CDR1 SGHRS, CDR2 YFSETQ. The V end was cut by 2 bases, the J end by 3 bases, with 2 bases between. The DNA of the CDR3 is TGCGCCAGCAGCTTCAAAGAGACCCAGTACTTC. Protein: CASSFKETQYF.

This chain joins TRBV6-5 and TRBJ1-2, with TRBD1 matching 11 bases. V lost 6 bases, J lost 4 bases, and 7 bases stayed unmatched. This CDR3 has 15 amino acids. From germline, CDR1 is MNHEY and CDR2 SVGAGI. CDR3 coding DNA: TGTGCCAGCAGGGACAGGGGGCGGTCTGGCTATGGCTACACCTTC. This translates into CASRDRGRSGYGYTF.

The rearrangement links TRBV15 to TRBJ2-7; D might be TRBD1 (5 bases). Trimming took 4 bases from V and 3 from J, leaving 28 bases between them. Germline lookup yields CDR1 LNHNV and CDR2 YYDKDF (reference sequence). CDR3 length equals 19 residues. CDR3 coding DNA: TGTGCCACCAGCACCCCTCGTGGGGAAAGGGGCAGGACATTCTACGAGCAGTACTTC. Protein: CATSTPRGERGRTFYEQYF.

This clone was detected only a few times. The V gene is TRBV4-3, the J gene TRBJ2-5; D is ambiguous. The CDR3 has 15 residues. Germline loops: CDR1 LGHNA, CDR2 YSLEER. Trimming took 0 bases from V and 1 from J, leaving 9 bases between them. The CDR3 DNA reads as TGCGCCAGCAGCCAAGATTGGGCAGCCCAAGAGACCCAGTACTTC. Protein sequence: CASSQDWAAQETQYF.

The chain combines TRBV28 with TRBJ1-5, with 7 bases aligning to TRBD1. The CDR3 sequence is 14 residues long. The V gene's germline CDR1 is MDHEN and CDR2 SYDVKM. The ends lost 2 bases at V and 3 bases at J; junction bases unmatched: 1. The CDR3 nucleotides read TGTGCCAGCAGTTTAACAGGGGTCAATCAGCCCCAGCATTTT. Translating gives CASSLTGVNQPQHF.

This chain links TRBV4-1 with TRBJ2-7, with D tentatively TRBD1 (6 bases). The V end lost 0 bases, the J end lost 2 bases, and 23 bases lay between the germline ends. Germline CDR1 and CDR2: MGHRA and YSYEKL. The CDR3 sequence is 19 residues long. CDR3 coding DNA: TGCGCCAGCAGCCAAGAAACGGGACAACCTGGACTGATGCCCTACGAGCAGTACTTC. This sequence encodes CASSQETGQPGLMPYEQYF.

V usage is TRBV28 and J usage is TRBJ1-2; the D gene is possibly TRBD1 (5 bases). V lost 4 bases and J lost 2, with 14 bases in between. The CDR3 consists of 15 residues. Looked up from germline, CDR1 is MDHEN and CDR2 is SYDVKM. CDR3 region: CASSWGGAGNYGYTF. The DNA of the CDR3 is TGTGCCAGCAGTTGGGGAGGGGCCGGGAACTATGGCTACACCTTC.

The chain couples TRBV28 to TRBJ1-2; D uncertain. V dropped 3 bases and J dropped 7 bases, with 9 bases sitting between them. This CDR3 has 12 residues. Germline CDR1 reads MDHEN; CDR2 reads SYDVKM. The CDR3 reads CASSFITGGYTF. The CDR3 DNA reads TGTGCCAGCAGTTTTATTACGGGTGGCTACACCTTC.

The V gene is TRBV30, the J gene TRBJ1-1, with D possibly matching TRBD1 (6 bases). Germline V CDR1 and CDR2: GTSNPN, SVGIG (reference sequence). The CDR3 is made up of 13 amino acids. Trimming stripped 2 bases from V and 1 base from J, with 8 bases between. CDR3 amino acids: CAWSRTANTEAFF. The CDR3 DNA reads as TGTGCCTGGAGTAGGACAGCGAACACTGAAGCTTTCTTT.

The rearrangement links TRBV5-1 to TRBJ2-2; a weak D match, TRBD1 (5 bases). The CDR3 has 15 amino acids. Germline CDR1 is SGHRS and CDR2 is YFSETQ. The ends were cut back, 2 bases at V and 2 bases at J, with 10 bases in the middle. For the CDR3, the DNA is TGCGCCAGCAGCTTCAGGGCTACAAACACCGGGGAGCTGTTTTTT. Translated: CASSFRATNTGELFF.

The chain couples TRBV4-3 to TRBJ2-7; 7 bases are shared with TRBD1. The CDR3 totals 15 residues. The V and J ends lost 1 base and 7 bases, in that order; junction bases with no gene match: 10. Germline V gene sequence: CDR1 LGHNA, CDR2 YSLEER. The CDR3 sequence: CASSQVHGQDREQYF. For the CDR3, the DNA is TGCGCCAGCAGCCAAGTCCACGGACAGGACCGGGAGCAGTACTTC.

This chain connects TRBV24-1 to TRBJ1-1; D is uncertain. V was shortened by 10 bases and J by 0 bases, with 14 bases between the two germline ends. CDR1 and CDR2 (germline): KGHDR, SFDVKD. This CDR3 contains 14 residues. CDR3 DNA: TGTGCCACACCACTAGATTTTGTGAACACTGAAGCTTTCTTT. It yields the protein CATPLDFVNTEAFF.

The chain is built from TRBV15 and TRBJ2-4; 8 positions agree with TRBD2. V was clipped by 4 bases and J by 2 bases; unmatched bases: 10. The CDR3 sequence is 17 residues long. CDR1 and CDR2 (germline): LNHNV, YYDKDF (reference sequence). The CDR3 sequence is CATSIRPGGAPKNIQYF. In DNA form, the CDR3 reads TGTGCCACCAGCATACGCCCCGGGGGGGCCCCCAAAAACATTCAGTACTTC.

The chain joins TRBV6-5 to TRBJ2-5, with TRBD2 matching over 12 bases. The CDR3 consists of 14 residues. V trimming: 8 bases; J trimming: 5 bases; junction bases outside the gene matches: 6. Germline loops: CDR1 MNHEY, CDR2 SVGAGI. In DNA, the CDR3 is TGTGCCAGCGCCGGTGGACTAGCGGGGGAGACCCAGTACTTC. It translates to CASAGGLAGETQYF.

The CDR3 DNA reads TGTGCCTCCTCCATCTTCCGAGCGGGGAATGAGCAGTTCTTC. Amino acid sequence: CASSIFRAGNEQFF. This chain links TRBV28 with TRBJ2-1; 7 bases are shared with TRBD2. V lost 11 bases, J lost 7 bases, and 14 bases stayed unmatched. Per germline, CDR1 MDHEN and CDR2 SYDVKM. The CDR3 is 14 residues long.

The chain carries TRBV3-1 (or the pseudogene TRBV3-2) and TRBJ1-2; possible D gene TRBD1, 5 bases. V was cut by 4 bases and J by 4 bases, with 13 bases left in between. Per germline, CDR1 LGHDT and CDR2 YNNKEL (reference sequence). The CDR3 spans 14 residues. DNA of the CDR3: TGTGCCAGCAGCCTGGGGACTATGGCCTATGGCTACACCTTC. It translates to CASSLGTMAYGYTF.

The chain recombines TRBV27 with TRBJ2-7; D unclear. The CDR3 extends over 14 amino acids. The germline V and J ends were trimmed by 1 base and 0 bases, with 7 bases remaining between them. CDR1 and CDR2 (germline): MNHEY, SMNVEV (reference sequence). DNA for the CDR3: TGTGCCAGCAGTTTATTGGTTTCCTCCTACGAGCAGTACTTC. Its protein is CASSLLVSSYEQYF.

The J gene is TRBJ2-3, the V gene TRBV5-1; maybe TRBD1 (5 bases). Germline CDR1 is SGHRS and CDR2 is YFSETQ. Trimming took 10 bases from V and 0 from J, leaving 15 bases between them. The CDR3 spans 14 residues. The CDR3 sequence: CAGASGPSTDTQYF. CDR3 nucleotide sequence: TGCGCCGGGGCCTCTGGCCCTAGCACAGATACGCAGTATTTT.

The genes are TRBV7-6 and TRBJ2-1, with 9 bases matching TRBD2. The CDR3 loop spans 16 amino acids. In germline, CDR1 is SGHVS, CDR2 FNYEAQ. Trimming took 1 base from V and 2 from J; bases not matched to a gene: 3. CDR3 loop: CASSLGAGGTYNEQFF. CDR3 nucleotide sequence: TGTGCCAGCAGCTTAGGAGCGGGAGGCACCTACAATGAGCAGTTCTTC.

This chain uses TRBV28 with TRBJ2-7; D uncertain. V was shortened by 8 bases and J by 1 base, with 15 bases between the two germline ends. CDR1 and CDR2 from the germline V gene are MDHEN and SYDVKM. The length of the CDR3 is 14 residues. CDR3: CASLPPLPSYEQYF. The CDR3 region has the DNA TGTGCCAGCCTACCTCCCCTTCCGTCCTACGAGCAGTACTTC.

About this clone: Other DNA sequences in the sample encode the same CDR3. The V call is TRBV14, the J call TRBJ2-7; 14 bases agree with TRBD2. J gave up 1 base and V 4 bases, and 3 bases lay outside the gene matches. There are 16 residues in the CDR3. Germline V gives CDR1 SGHDN, CDR2 FVKESK. As DNA, the CDR3 is TGTGCCAGCAGCCCACGGACTAGCGGGAGGTCCTACGAGCAGTACTTC. As protein: CASSPRTSGRSYEQYF.

The gene calls are TRBV19 and TRBJ1-3; no firm D call. V was shortened by 3 bases and J by 0 bases, with 15 bases between the two germline ends. CDR3 length equals 17 residues. Germline CDR1 reads LNHDA; CDR2 reads SQIVND (reference sequence). DNA for the CDR3: TGTGCCAGTAGTATGGGCACAGCCTCTAGCTCTGGAAACACCATATATTTT. It translates to CASSMGTASSSGNTIYF.

This chain joins TRBV9 and TRBJ1-2; 9 nucleotides agree with TRBD1. V lost 4 bases to trimming and J lost 8 bases; unmatched junction nucleotides: 9. This CDR3 has 14 amino acids. Looked up from germline, CDR1 is SGDLS and CDR2 is YYNGEE. This CDR3 reads CASSIRTGDGGYTF. CDR3 in DNA: TGTGCCAGCAGCATACGGACAGGGGACGGGGGCTACACCTTC.

The chain links TRBV6-6 to TRBJ1-2; D gene uncertain. Germline V lookup: CDR1 MNHNY, CDR2 SVGAGI (reference sequence). There are 13 residues in the CDR3. Trimming stripped 6 bases from V and 4 bases from J, with 12 bases between. CDR3: CASSPDLTYGYTF. CDR3 DNA: TGTGCCAGCAGCCCGGACCTAACCTATGGCTACACCTTC.